The next 28 T cell receptor beta chains were all read from a single sample in a study of glioma-infiltrating T cells. The iRepertoire nested amplicon-rescue multiplex PCR amplified TCR alpha and beta CDR3s from RNA. TCRdb used MiXCR to reprocess the multiplex PCR reads, holding one entry per CDR3 protein. The sample holds about 140,000 distinct CDR3 sequences, 39% seen once. The sequencing input was glioma tissue, nonneoplastic brain tissue, or PBMCs (not recorded which). The origin of the receptors is a human donor with low-grade glioma or glioblastoma, undergoing nonglioma brain surgery, or in good health (not recorded which).

This clonotype occurred a few times. The chain has TRBV7-9 and TRBJ2-7; perhaps TRBD1 as D (6 bases). The CDR3 length is 13 residues. The germline V gene encodes CDR1 SEHNR and CDR2 FQNEAQ (reference sequence). Trimming took 8 bases from V and 3 from J, leaving 14 bases between them. Here the CDR3 reads CASGRGQFYEQYF. The CDR3 DNA reads as TGTGCCAGCGGACGTGGACAGTTCTACGAGCAGTACTTC.

Details on this clonotype: Here the CDR3 omits its conserved ending phenylalanine or tryptophan, so a read error is the likely source. This chain joins TRBV10-1 and TRBJ2-1; 13 bases align to TRBD2. V shed 5 bases and J 2 bases; nucleotides not matched to a gene: 9. The CDR3 contains 18 residues. Germline lookup yields CDR1 WNHNN and CDR2 SYGVQD (reference sequence). The CDR3 DNA reads TGCGCCAGCAGTCCGAGACTAGCGGGGGGCCGAGCCTACAATGAGCAGTTCTCC. This sequence encodes CASSPRLAGGRAYNEQFS.

The chain joins TRBV10-3 to TRBJ1-1; the D gene is possibly TRBD1 (5 bases). The CDR3 sequence is 13 residues long. The V and J ends lost 5 bases and 6 bases respectively, with 13 bases between them. The V gene's germline CDR1 is ENHRY and CDR2 SYGVKD. The CDR3 spells CAISRGDIPEAFF. The CDR3 DNA follows: TGTGCCATCAGTAGGGGTGATATCCCTGAAGCTTTCTTT.

The chain has TRBV11-2 and TRBJ1-1, with D unclear. The CDR3 covers 12 residues. Germline values: CDR1 SGHAT, CDR2 FQNNGV. V shed 3 bases and J shed 11 bases, with 13 bases lying between them. CDR3 residues: CASSFMGNPAFF. CDR3 bases: TGTGCCAGCAGCTTCATGGGGAATCCTGCTTTCTTT.

Worth noting for this clonotype: Given a much more abundant clone one base away, this may be a read error. The CDR3 coding sequence is TGTGCCAGCAGCTTACATCCGAACACTGAAGCTTTCTTT. Protein: CASSLHPNTEAFF. The chain has TRBV7-2 and TRBJ1-1, with D hard to call. V shed 2 bases and J shed 1 base, with 5 bases lying between them. This CDR3 has 13 amino acids. CDR1 and CDR2 (germline): SGHTA, FQGNSA. The whole variable domain, filled in from reference TRBV7-2 and TRBJ1-1, reads GAGVSQSPSNKVTEKGKDVELRCDPISGHTALYWYRQSLGQGLEFLIYFQGNSAPDKSGLPSDRFSAERTGGSVSTLTIQRTQQEDSAVYLCASSLHPNTEAFFGQGTRLTVV.

This clonotype was recorded only once. The junction departs from the called germline gene at one end, perhaps through a read error. This chain links TRBV2 with TRBJ2-7, with 7 bases matching TRBD2. Germline CDR1 reads SNHLY; CDR2 reads FYNNEI. There are 12 residues in the CDR3. The CDR3 here is CTSRDYSYEQYF. The CDR3 nucleotides are TGTACCAGCAGGGACTACTCCTACGAGCAGTACTTC. Full variable domain (missing parts from reference TRBV2 and TRBJ2-7): EPEVTQTPSHQVTQMGQEVILRCVPISNHLYFYWYRQILGQKVEFLVSFYNNEISEKSEIFDDQFSVERPDGSNFTLKIRSTKLEDSAMYFCTSRDYSYEQYFGPGTRLTVT.

The V and J genes are TRBV2 and TRBJ1-5, with D unresolved. V was shortened by 1 base and J by 0 bases, with 4 bases between the two germline ends. CDR1 is SNHLY, CDR2 FYNNEI, per germline. The CDR3 runs to 14 residues. This CDR3 reads CASSEVISNQPQHF. CDR3 coding DNA: TGTGCCAGCAGTGAAGTCATTAGCAATCAGCCCCAGCATTTT.

CDR3 nucleotide sequence: TGTGCCAGCAGCAGACGAGGCGGCGGAGGGGGGGAAAACGTCCTGACTTTC. Amino acid sequence: CASSRRGGGGGENVLTF. The chain links TRBV7-2 to TRBJ2-6; D possibly corresponds to TRBD2 (7 bases). The germline V gene encodes CDR1 SGHTA and CDR2 FQGNSA. CDR3 size: 17 residues. Trimming took off 5 bases at V and 10 bases at J, with 24 bases between the two ends. The full variable domain, completed using reference TRBV7-2 and TRBJ2-6, is GAGVSQSPSNKVTEKGKDVELRCDPISGHTALYWYRQSLGQGLEFLIYFQGNSAPDKSGLPSDRFSAERTGGSVSTLTIQRTQQEDSAVYLCASSRRGGGGGENVLTFGAGSRLTVL.

This clonotype has just a few counts. The rearrangement links TRBV20-1 to TRBJ2-5, with 9 bases identical to TRBD2. V lost 0 bases to trimming and J lost 5 bases; unmatched junction nucleotides: 10. CDR1 and CDR2 from the germline V gene are DFQATT and SNEGSKA (reference sequence). This CDR3 has 16 residues. The CDR3 region has the DNA TGCAGTGCTAGAGATACTTGGCGGGAGGGGGAGGAGACCCAGTACTTC. This sequence encodes CSARDTWREGEETQYF.

This clonotype was observed many times. This chain links TRBV6-6 with TRBJ2-1; TRBD2 agrees at 9 bases. The germline CDR1 and CDR2 sequences are MNHNY and SVGAGI (reference sequence). The CDR3 totals 18 residues. V lost 2 bases, J lost 6 bases, and 14 bases stayed unmatched. The CDR3 region is CASSYLIPGLALRNEQFF. In DNA, the CDR3 is TGTGCCAGCAGTTACCTAATACCGGGACTAGCCCTTCGCAATGAGCAGTTCTTC.

This clonotype was observed at least ten times. The chain uses TRBV6-1 and TRBJ2-5; D gene uncertain. CDR1 is MNHNS and CDR2 is SASEGT in the germline V gene. The CDR3 sequence is 14 residues long. V was pared by 6 bases and J by 0 bases, with 11 bases between. The DNA of the CDR3 is TGTGCCAGCAGCTACGGGCCGTACCAAGAGACCCAGTACTTC. Its protein product is CASSYGPYQETQYF.

V gene TRBV6-2 or TRBV6-3 combines with J gene TRBJ1-1; D gene uncertain. V gave up 6 bases and J gave up 2 bases, with 10 bases separating them. The germline V gene encodes CDR1 MNHEY and CDR2 SVGEGT. The CDR3 is 13 residues long. The CDR3 sequence: CASRSWANTEAFF. CDR3 DNA sequence: TGTGCCAGCAGGTCCTGGGCTAACACTGAAGCTTTCTTT.

J is TRBJ1-1 and V is TRBV6-2 or TRBV6-3; 8 nucleotides align to TRBD1. Germline lookup yields CDR1 MNHEY and CDR2 SVGEGT. The J segment lost 0 bases and the V segment lost 10 bases, leaving 7 bases of the junction unmatched. The CDR3 consists of 14 residues. The DNA of the CDR3 is TGTGCCACCTCAGGGGGCGCGGTGAACACTGAAGCTTTCTTT. It specifies CATSGGAVNTEAFF.

This clonotype showed up just a few times. The gene calls are TRBV12-3 or TRBV12-4 and TRBJ2-7; D is unclear. Trimming left V 4 bases short and J 2 bases short, with 9 bases between. The CDR3 runs to 13 residues. The DNA of the CDR3 is TGTGCCAGCAGTTCCGTGAATGCCTACGAGCAGTACTTC. The encoded protein is CASSSVNAYEQYF.

The chain carries TRBV18 and TRBJ2-6, with D unclear. This CDR3 contains 16 residues. Trimming left V 3 bases short and J 0 bases short, with 9 bases between. Germline assignment: CDR1 KGHSH and CDR2 LQKENI. The CDR3 DNA reads TGTGCCAGCTCACCGACCCCAAACTCTGGGGCCAACGTCCTGACTTTC. Its protein product is CASSPTPNSGANVLTF.

The chain has TRBV7-2 and TRBJ1-1; D is undetermined. The CDR3 contains 13 residues. Germline lookup yields CDR1 SGHTA and CDR2 FQGNSA. The germline V and J ends were trimmed by 2 bases and 6 bases, with 10 bases remaining between them. The CDR3 DNA reads as TGTGCCAGCAGCTTACGGGCGAAGGCTGAAGCTTTCTTT. Its translation: CASSLRAKAEAFF.

This chain links TRBV6-2 or TRBV6-3 with TRBJ2-7; D may correspond to TRBD1 or TRBD2 (5 bases each). The CDR3 length is 14 residues. Germline CDR1 and CDR2: MNHEY and SVGEGT. V was cut by 5 bases and J by 3 bases, with 14 bases left in between. In DNA form, the CDR3 reads TGTGCCAGCAGTCATAACCGGGACGGCTACGAGCAGTACTTC. This translates into CASSHNRDGYEQYF.

The table lists this clonotype with many counts. V is TRBV6-2 or TRBV6-3 and J is TRBJ2-7, with a weak D call TRBD1 (6 bases). There are 14 residues in the CDR3. V dropped 2 bases and J dropped 7 bases, with 15 bases sitting between them. Germline values: CDR1 MNHEY, CDR2 SVGEGT. CDR3 sequence: CASSYRTDSREQYF. The CDR3 bases are TGTGCCAGCAGTTACCGGACAGATTCCCGGGAGCAGTACTTC.

This clonotype occurred a few times. V is TRBV25-1 and J is TRBJ2-7; no reliable D call. CDR1 is MGHDK, CDR2 SYGVNS, per germline. The V gene lost 4 bases and the J gene lost 3 bases, with 4 bases spanning the gap. The CDR3 consists of 11 residues. The CDR3 loop reads CASSVSYEQYF. In nucleotides, the CDR3 is TGTGCCAGCAGTGTAAGCTACGAGCAGTACTTC.

This chain uses TRBV28 with TRBJ2-1; 14 nucleotides line up with TRBD2. CDR3 length: 15 amino acids. Unmatched junction bases numbered 6, after V lost 5 bases and J lost 9 bases. The germline V gene encodes CDR1 MDHEN and CDR2 SYDVKM. CDR3 sequence: CASSEPGLAGAEQFF. CDR3 coding DNA: TGTGCCAGCAGTGAACCGGGACTAGCGGGAGCTGAGCAGTTCTTC.

This sequence joins TRBV27 and TRBJ2-5; 11 nucleotides align to TRBD1. With V trimmed by 5 bases and J by 11 bases, 13 bases remained unmatched. The CDR3 is made up of 15 amino acids. Germline V lookup: CDR1 MNHEY, CDR2 SMNVEV (reference sequence). This chain's CDR3 is CASSHLGQGAGEQYF. DNA of the CDR3: TGTGCCAGCAGTCACCTAGGACAGGGGGCGGGTGAGCAGTACTTC.

This clonotype was detected only a few times. The chain recombines TRBV6-1 with TRBJ2-3; D gene uncertain. The germline V gene has CDR1 MNHNS and CDR2 SASEGT. The germline V and J ends were trimmed by 9 bases and 8 bases, with 15 bases remaining between them. This CDR3 is built from 12 residues. This chain's CDR3 is CASFQGIGTQYF. CDR3 sequence (DNA): TGTGCCAGTTTTCAAGGAATTGGTACGCAGTATTTT.

The V call is TRBV4-3, the J call TRBJ2-3; 7 bases match TRBD2. The V and J ends lost 2 bases and 6 bases, in that order; junction bases with no gene match: 5. Germline CDR1 LGHNA, CDR2 YSLEER. CDR3 length: 14 amino acids. This CDR3 reads CASSQSGGRDTQYF. Here the CDR3 DNA reads TGCGCCAGCAGCCAATCGGGAGGACGGGATACGCAGTATTTT.

In this sample, this clonotype turned up a few times. This chain joins TRBV4-3 and TRBJ1-6, with TRBD1 matching 7 bases. This CDR3 has 14 amino acids. The V segment lost 2 bases and the J segment 8 bases; nucleotides outside the gene matches: 3. Germline loops: CDR1 LGHNA, CDR2 YSLEER. The CDR3 DNA reads TGCGCCAGCAGCCAAAACAGGGGTTATTCACCCCTCCACTTT. This gives the protein CASSQNRGYSPLHF.

This rearrangement joins TRBV20-1 to TRBJ2-1; D may be TRBD2 (5 bases). The ends were cut back, 1 base at V and 7 bases at J, with 14 bases in the middle. Germline assignment: CDR1 DFQATT and CDR2 SNEGSKA (reference sequence). The CDR3 runs to 14 residues. CDR3 nucleotides: TGCAGTGCTAGAGGGCCACTAGATATGAATGAGCAGTTCTTC. Protein: CSARGPLDMNEQFF.

This chain uses TRBV5-1 with TRBJ2-3; D gene ambiguous. The CDR3 runs 15 residues. V lost 0 bases and J lost 0, with 8 bases in between. Per the germline V gene, CDR1 is SGHRS and CDR2 is YFSETQ. The DNA for the CDR3 is TGCGCCAGCAGCTTGGGTTACGGAAGCACAGATACGCAGTATTTT. Its translation is CASSLGYGSTDTQYF.

A note on this clonotype: Since a much larger clone is just one base distant, this may be a read error. The chain uses TRBV6-2 or TRBV6-3 and TRBJ2-7, with D perhaps matching TRBD1 or TRBD2 (6 bases each). The CDR3 sequence is 13 residues long. CDR1 MNHEY and CDR2 SVGEGT come from the germline V gene. V lost 3 bases and J lost 6, with 12 bases in between. Here the CDR3 reads CASSYKQGGEQYF. CDR3 sequence (DNA): TGTGCCAGCAGTTATAAACAGGGAGGCGAGCAGTACTTC.

This rearrangement joins TRBV20-1 to TRBJ2-1, with TRBD2 matching 13 bases. With 1 base clipped from V and 7 bases from J, the junction kept 10 bases outside the gene matches. Germline values: CDR1 DFQATT, CDR2 SNEGSKA (reference sequence). This CDR3 comprises 17 residues. This CDR3 is CSARAQGLAGNGNEQFF. The CDR3 DNA sequence: TGCAGTGCTAGAGCTCAGGGACTAGCGGGAAACGGGAATGAGCAGTTCTTC.